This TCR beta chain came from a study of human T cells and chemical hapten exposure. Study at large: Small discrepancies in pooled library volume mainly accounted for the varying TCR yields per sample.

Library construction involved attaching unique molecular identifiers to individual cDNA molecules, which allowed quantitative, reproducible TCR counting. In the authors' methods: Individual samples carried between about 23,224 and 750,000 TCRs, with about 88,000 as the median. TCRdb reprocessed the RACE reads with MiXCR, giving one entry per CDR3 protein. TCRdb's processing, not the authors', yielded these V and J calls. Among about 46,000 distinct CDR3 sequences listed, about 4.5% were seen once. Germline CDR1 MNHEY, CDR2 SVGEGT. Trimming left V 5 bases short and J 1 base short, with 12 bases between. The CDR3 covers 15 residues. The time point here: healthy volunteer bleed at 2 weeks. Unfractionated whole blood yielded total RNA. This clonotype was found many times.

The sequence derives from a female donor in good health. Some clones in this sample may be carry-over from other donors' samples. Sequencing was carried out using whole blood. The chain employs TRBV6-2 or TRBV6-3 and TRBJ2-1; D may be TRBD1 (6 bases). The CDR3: CASSLQGLSYNEQFF. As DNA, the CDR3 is TGTGCCAGCAGTCTACAGGGCCTTTCCTACAATGAGCAGTTCTTC.